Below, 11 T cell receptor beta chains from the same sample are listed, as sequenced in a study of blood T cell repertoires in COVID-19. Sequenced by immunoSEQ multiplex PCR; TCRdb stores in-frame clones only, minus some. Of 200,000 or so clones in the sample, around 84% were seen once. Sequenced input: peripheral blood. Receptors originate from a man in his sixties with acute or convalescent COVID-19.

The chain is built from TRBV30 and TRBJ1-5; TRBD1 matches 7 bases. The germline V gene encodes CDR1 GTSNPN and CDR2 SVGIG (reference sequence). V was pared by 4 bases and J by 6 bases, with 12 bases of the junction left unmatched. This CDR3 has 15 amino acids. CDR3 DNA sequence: TGTGCCTGGAACCTACAGGGGAGTCGGGGTCAGCCCCAGCATTTT. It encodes CAWNLQGSRGQPQHF.

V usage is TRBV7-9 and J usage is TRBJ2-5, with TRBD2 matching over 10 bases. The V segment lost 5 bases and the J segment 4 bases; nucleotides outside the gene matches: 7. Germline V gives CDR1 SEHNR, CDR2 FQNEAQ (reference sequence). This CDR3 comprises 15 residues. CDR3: CASSLQLAGVETQYF. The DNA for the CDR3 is TGTGCCAGCAGCCTGCAGCTAGCGGGGGTAGAGACCCAGTACTTC.

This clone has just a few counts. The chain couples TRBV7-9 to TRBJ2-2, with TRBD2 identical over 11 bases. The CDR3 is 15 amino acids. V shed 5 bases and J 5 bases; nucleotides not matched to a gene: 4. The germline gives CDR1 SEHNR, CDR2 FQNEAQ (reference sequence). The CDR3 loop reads CASSPLAGGTGELFF. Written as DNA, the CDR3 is TGTGCCAGCAGCCCCCTAGCGGGGGGAACCGGGGAGCTGTTTTTT.

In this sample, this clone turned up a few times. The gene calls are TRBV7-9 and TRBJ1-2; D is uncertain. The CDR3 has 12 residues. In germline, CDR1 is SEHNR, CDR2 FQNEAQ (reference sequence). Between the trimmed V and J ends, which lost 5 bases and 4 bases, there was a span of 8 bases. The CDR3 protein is CASSGRIYGYTF. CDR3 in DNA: TGTGCCAGCAGCGGCAGGATCTATGGCTACACCTTC.

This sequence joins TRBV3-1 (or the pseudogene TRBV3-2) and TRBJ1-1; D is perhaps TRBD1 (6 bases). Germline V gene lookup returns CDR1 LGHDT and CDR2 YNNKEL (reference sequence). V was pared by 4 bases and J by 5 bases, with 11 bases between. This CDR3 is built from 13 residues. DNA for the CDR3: TGTGCCAGCAGCCCACAGGGTTGGACTGAAGCTTTCTTT. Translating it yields CASSPQGWTEAFF.

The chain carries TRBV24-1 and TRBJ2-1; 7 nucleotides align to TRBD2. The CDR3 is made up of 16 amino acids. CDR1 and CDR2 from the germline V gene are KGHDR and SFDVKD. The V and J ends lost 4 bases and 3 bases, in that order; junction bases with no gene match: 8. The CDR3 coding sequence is TGTGCCACCAGTGACCCCAGGGACTACAACTACAATGAGCAGTTCTTC. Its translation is CATSDPRDYNYNEQFF.

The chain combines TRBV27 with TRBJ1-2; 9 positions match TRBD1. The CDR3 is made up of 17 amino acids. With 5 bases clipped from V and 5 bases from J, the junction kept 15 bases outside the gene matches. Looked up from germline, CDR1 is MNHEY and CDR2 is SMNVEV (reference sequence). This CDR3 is CASSNRAGQGLGYGYTF. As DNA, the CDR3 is TGTGCCAGCAGTAATAGGGCCGGACAGGGGTTAGGGTATGGCTACACCTTC.

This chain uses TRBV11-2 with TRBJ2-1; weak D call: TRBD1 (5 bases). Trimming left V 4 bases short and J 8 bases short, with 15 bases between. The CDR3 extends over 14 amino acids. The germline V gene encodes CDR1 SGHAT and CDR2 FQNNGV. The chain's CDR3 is CASSWGPSGDEQFF. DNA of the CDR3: TGTGCCAGCAGCTGGGGCCCTTCGGGCGATGAGCAGTTCTTC. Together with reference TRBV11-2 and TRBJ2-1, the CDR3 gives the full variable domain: EAGVAQSPRYKIIEKRQSVAFWCNPISGHATLYWYQQILGQGPKLLIQFQNNGVVDDSQLPKDRFSAERLKGVDSTLKIQPAKLEDSAVYLCASSWGPSGDEQFFGPGTRLTVL.

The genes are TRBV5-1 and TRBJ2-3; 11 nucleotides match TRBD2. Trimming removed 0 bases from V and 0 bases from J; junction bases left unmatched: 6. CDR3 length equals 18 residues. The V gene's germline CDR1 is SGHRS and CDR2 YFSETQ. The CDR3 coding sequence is TGCGCCAGCAGCTTGGAAACTAGCGGGGGCTTCAGCACAGATACGCAGTATTTT. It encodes CASSLETSGGFSTDTQYF. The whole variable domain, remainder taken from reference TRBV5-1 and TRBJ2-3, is KAGVTQTPRYLIKTRGQQVTLSCSPISGHRSVSWYQQTPGQGLQFLFEYFSETQRNKGNFPGRFSGRQFSNSRSEMNVSTLELGDSALYLCASSLETSGGFSTDTQYFGPGTRLTVL.

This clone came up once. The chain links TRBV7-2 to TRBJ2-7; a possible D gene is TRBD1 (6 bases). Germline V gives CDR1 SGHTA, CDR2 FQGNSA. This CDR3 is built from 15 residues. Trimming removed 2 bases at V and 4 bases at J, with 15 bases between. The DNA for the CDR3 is TGTGCCAGCAGCTTAACTTCCGGGACACCTTACGAGCAGTACTTC. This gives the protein CASSLTSGTPYEQYF.

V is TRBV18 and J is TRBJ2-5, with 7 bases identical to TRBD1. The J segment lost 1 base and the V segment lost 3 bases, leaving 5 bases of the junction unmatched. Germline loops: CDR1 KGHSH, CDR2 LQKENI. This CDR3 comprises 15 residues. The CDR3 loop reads CASSPPGQPQETQYF. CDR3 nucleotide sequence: TGTGCCAGCTCACCCCCGGGACAGCCCCAAGAGACCCAGTACTTC.